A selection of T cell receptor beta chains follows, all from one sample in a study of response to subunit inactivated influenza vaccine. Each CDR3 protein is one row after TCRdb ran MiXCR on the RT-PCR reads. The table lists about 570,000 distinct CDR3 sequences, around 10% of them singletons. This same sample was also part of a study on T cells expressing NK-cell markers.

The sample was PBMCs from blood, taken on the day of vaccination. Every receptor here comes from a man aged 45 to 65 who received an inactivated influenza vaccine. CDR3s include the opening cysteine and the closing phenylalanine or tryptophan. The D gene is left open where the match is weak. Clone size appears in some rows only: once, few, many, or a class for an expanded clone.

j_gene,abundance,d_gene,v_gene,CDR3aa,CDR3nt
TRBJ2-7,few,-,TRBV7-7,CASSLGGLREQYF,TGTGCCAGCAGCTTAGGTGGTCTCCGGGAGCAGTACTTC
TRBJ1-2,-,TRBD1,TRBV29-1,CSVETGGGYGYTF,TGCAGCGTTGAGACAGGGGGCGGTTATGGCTACACCTTC
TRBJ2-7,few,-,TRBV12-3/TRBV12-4,CASSRTSLEQYF,TGTGCCAGCAGCCGGACATCGCTCGAGCAGTACTTC
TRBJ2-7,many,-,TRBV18,CASSLLGGPYYEQYF,TGTGCCAGCTCCCTCCTAGGGGGACCTTACTACGAGCAGTACTTC
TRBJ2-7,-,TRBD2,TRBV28,CASSPGTSGSKGYF,TGTGCCAGCAGTCCCGGGACTAGCGGGAGCAAGGGGTACTTC
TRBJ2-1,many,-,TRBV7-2,CASSPRSAQTQFF,TGTGCCAGCAGCCCCAGGTCGGCCCAAACACAGTTCTTC
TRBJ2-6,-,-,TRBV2,CASSEAGLGANVLTF,TGTGCCAGCAGTGAAGCGGGGCTTGGGGCCAACGTCCTGACTTTC
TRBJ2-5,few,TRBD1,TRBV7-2,CASSFGTGGLKTQYF,TGTGCCAGCAGCTTCGGGACAGGGGGTCTGAAGACCCAGTACTTC
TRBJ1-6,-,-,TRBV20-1,CSARGQVYNSPLHF,TGCAGTGCTAGAGGACAGGTGTATAATTCACCCCTCCACTTT
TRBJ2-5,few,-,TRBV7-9,CASNLDGGRETQYF,TGTGCCAGCAACCTGGACGGAGGGCGAGAGACCCAGTACTTC
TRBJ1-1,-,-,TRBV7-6,CASSSVQGTEAFF,TGTGCCAGCAGCTCCGTCCAGGGCACTGAAGCTTTCTTT
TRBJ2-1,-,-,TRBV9,CASSVAVGISLGDEQFF,TGTGCCAGCAGCGTAGCAGTGGGGATCTCTTTAGGCGATGAGCAGTTCTTC
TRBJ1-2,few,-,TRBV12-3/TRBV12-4,CASSAAEGYGYTF,TGTGCCAGCAGTGCCGCCGAGGGGTATGGCTACACCTTC
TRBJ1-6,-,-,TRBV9,CASNLDGGNSPLHF,TGTGCCAGCAACCTAGACGGAGGGAATTCACCCCTCCACTTT
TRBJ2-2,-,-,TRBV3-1,CASSQFSGPQGGELFF,TGTGCCAGCAGCCAGTTTAGCGGACCTCAGGGCGGGGAGCTGTTTTTT
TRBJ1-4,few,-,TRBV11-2,CASSPDAGYEKLFF,TGTGCCAGCAGCCCAGACGCTGGGTATGAAAAACTGTTTTTT
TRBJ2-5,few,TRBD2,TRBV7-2,CASSLEGGRGTQYF,TGTGCCAGCAGCTTAGAGGGAGGGCGGGGGACCCAGTACTTC
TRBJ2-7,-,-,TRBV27,CASSLYADYEQYF,TGTGCCAGCAGTTTATACGCCGACTACGAGCAGTACTTC
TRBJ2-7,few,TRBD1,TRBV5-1,CASSSRQGTTYEQYF,TGCGCCAGCAGCTCGAGACAGGGGACCACCTACGAGCAGTACTTC
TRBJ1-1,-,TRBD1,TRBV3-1,CASSHTGTEKNTEAFF,TGTGCCAGCAGCCACACCGGGACAGAAAAGAACACTGAAGCTTTCTTT
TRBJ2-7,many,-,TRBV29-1,CSVVDNSYEQYF,TGCAGCGTCGTCGACAACTCCTACGAGCAGTACTTC
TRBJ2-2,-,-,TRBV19,CASAISGLNTGELFF,TGTGCCAGTGCAATTTCGGGTTTAAACACCGGGGAGCTGTTTTTT
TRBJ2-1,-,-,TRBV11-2,CASSSPRANNEQFF,TGTGCCAGCAGCTCGCCCCGGGCCAACAATGAGCAGTTCTTC
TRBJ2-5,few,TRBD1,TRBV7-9,CASNRGGKTQYF,TGTGCCAGCAACAGGGGTGGAAAGACCCAGTACTTC
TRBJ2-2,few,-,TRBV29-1,CSVPSQTGELFF,TGCAGCGTTCCCAGCCAGACCGGGGAGCTGTTTTTT
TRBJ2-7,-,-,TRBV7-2,CASSLGRTPNRGEQYF,TGTGCCAGCAGCTTAGGTCGGACCCCTAATCGGGGCGAGCAGTACTTC
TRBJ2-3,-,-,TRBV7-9,CASSPPWTVEDVYTQYF,TGTGCCAGCAGCCCCCCCTGGACAGTGGAAGATGTTTATACGCAGTATTTT
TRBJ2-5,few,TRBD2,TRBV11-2,CASSLDRLAAETQYF,TGTGCCAGCAGCTTAGACCGACTAGCTGCGGAGACCCAGTACTTC
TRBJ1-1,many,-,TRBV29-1,CSVDSSGMNTEAFF,TGCAGCGTTGATTCTTCCGGGATGAACACTGAAGCTTTCTTT
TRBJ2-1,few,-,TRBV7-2,CASSLSARGWGNEQFF,TGTGCCAGCAGCTTATCGGCTCGGGGGTGGGGCAATGAGCAGTTCTTC
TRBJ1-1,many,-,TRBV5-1,CASSLAGEAMNTEAFF,TGCGCCAGCAGCTTGGCGGGGGAGGCCATGAACACTGAAGCTTTCTTT
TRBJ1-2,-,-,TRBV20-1,CSVQKATGNYGYTF,TGCAGTGTTCAAAAAGCCACAGGGAACTATGGCTACACCTTC